This T cell receptor beta chain was recovered during a study of CD8+CD57+ T cells in acquired aplastic anemia. Study overall: Each DNA sample taken from sorted CD4+ and CD8+ cells came to about 3.2 ug on average. Study results and caveats: The number of CD8+ CDR3 sequences shared by patients and controls was twenty-nine.

Germline CDR1 is SNHLY and CDR2 is FYNNEI. The CDR3 spans 17 amino acids, including both terminal residues. TCR beta VDJ and CDR3 profiling used genomic DNA as template. TCRdb ran MiXCR on the reads and lists one entry per CDR3 protein. Here the sample spans 200,000 to 300,000 distinct CDR3 sequences, 70% to 85% being singletons. Turning to this clonotype: The antigen remains undetermined. The DNA is omitted, as the CDR3 cannot be located on it reliably, and the CDR3 follows TCRdb's listing.

Previously, flow cytometry had revealed CD8+CD57+ cell expansion in the patients chosen for sequencing. Severe acquired aplastic anemia was present in all patients. The chain employs TRBV2 and TRBJ1-5. The sequence derives from a human donor with aplastic anemia. Material for sequencing was sorted CD4+, CD8+, or CD8+CD57+ T cells (not recorded which) from PBMCs. The CDR3 loop is CASSWEAGNNEQFFGPF.